The entry below describes one TCR beta chain. The target antigen is unknown. Using quantitative 5'-RACE with molecular barcodes, the authors made TCR beta libraries. One entry per CDR3 protein, called by TCRdb with MiXCR from the 5' RACE reads. The table shows approximately 550,000 distinct CDR3 sequences, with roughly 13% occurring only once. These data belong to a study of CD8 T cells in ankylosing spondylitis. Study results and caveats: Disease-linked clones reportedly showed significant enrichment in matched ankylosing spondylitis synovial fluid. Several highly homologous variants made up a TCR beta motif that seemed to typify ankylosing spondylitis blood. Relatively scarce in peripheral blood, disease-linked clones were CD8+. Earlier authors reported some of these motif variants in reactive arthritis synovial fluid and blood.

This CDR3 comprises 14 residues. V shed 5 bases and J shed 9 bases, with 14 bases lying between them. The sample taken for sequencing was blood, either unsorted or a sorted T cell fraction (not recorded which). The chain joins TRBV12-3 or TRBV12-4 to TRBJ1-6, with D possibly matching TRBD1 (5 bases). This TCR was recovered from a male donor with ankylosing spondylitis. The CDR3 loop is CASSRGGVSSPLHF. Written as DNA, the CDR3 is TGTGCCAGCAGTCGCGGGGGTGTCAGTTCACCCCTCCACTTT.